The rows below give T cell receptor beta chains drawn from one sample of a study of shared clonotypes between healthy human individuals. Produced via immunoSEQ multiplex PCR; TCRdb's table is partial and in-frame only. The sample holds some 2,400,000 clones, around 95% seen once. The sequencing sample was made of naive CD4+ T cells sorted from blood. The receptors derive from a man aged 18 to 30 in good health. CDR3s include the opening cysteine and the closing phenylalanine or tryptophan. D genes are given only for firm matches. Part of the rows lack a size; the others show once, few, many or a class for expanded clones.

>TRBV6-1|TRBJ1-3|-|-
CASSDGPGNTIYF
TGTGCCAGCAGCGACGGCCCTGGAAACACCATATATTTT
>TRBV6-1|TRBJ2-3|once|-
CASSGTDNTQYF
TGTGCCAGCAGTGGAACAGATAATACGCAGTATTTT
>TRBV28|TRBJ2-7|-|TRBD1
CASNHRGYYEQYF
TGTGCCAGCAATCACAGGGGGTACTACGAGCAGTACTTC
>TRBV5-1|TRBJ2-1|-|-
CASSLLQGVNEQFF
TGCGCCAGCAGCTTGTTACAGGGAGTCAATGAGCAGTTCTTC
>TRBV19|TRBJ2-2|-|-
CASSTDRYTGELFF
TGTGCCAGTAGTACGGACAGATACACCGGGGAGCTGTTTTTT
>TRBV5-1|TRBJ2-5|-|TRBD1
CASSFPDRGETQYF
TGCGCCAGCAGCTTCCCGGACAGGGGTGAGACCCAGTACTTC
>TRBV7-6|TRBJ2-3|-|TRBD2
CASSLVRGGPTQYF
TGTGCCAGCAGCTTAGTCCGGGGGGGCCCCACGCAGTATTTT
>TRBV28|TRBJ1-6|-|-
CASSTIHRRTYNSPLHF
TGTGCCAGCAGTACAATACACAGGCGAACCTATAATTCACCCCTCCACTTT
>TRBV28|TRBJ2-2|-|-
CASSSNQGNTGELFF
TGTGCCAGCAGTTCGAATCAGGGAAACACCGGGGAGCTGTTTTTT
>TRBV27|TRBJ1-1|-|TRBD1
CASSDRAGSLAEAFF
TGTGCCAGCAGCGACAGGGCAGGATCTCTCGCTGAAGCTTTCTTT
>TRBV6-5|TRBJ1-2|-|-
CASSYSTGVGYTF
TGTGCCAGCAGTTACTCCACTGGGGTAGGCTACACCTTC
>TRBV4-2|TRBJ2-5|-|-
CASSQFGGIRGEETQYF
TGTGCCAGCAGCCAATTTGGGGGGATCAGGGGAGAAGAGACCCAGTACTTC
>TRBV6-1|TRBJ1-5|once|-
CASSEASLNQPQHF
TGTGCCAGCAGTGAGGCCAGCCTCAATCAGCCCCAGCATTTT
>TRBV5-1|TRBJ2-1|once|TRBD1
CASSSEGQSQFF
TGCGCCAGCAGCTCTGAGGGACAGTCGCAGTTCTTC
>TRBV5-5|TRBJ1-3|-|-
CASSLRDILNTIYF
TGTGCCAGCAGCTTGCGGGACATCCTAAACACCATATATTTT
>TRBV18|TRBJ2-1|-|-
CASSPKADEQFF
TGTGCCAGCTCACCAAAAGCGGATGAGCAGTTCTTC
>TRBV10-3|TRBJ2-7|-|-
CAISERGNYEQYF
TGTGCCATCAGTGAGAGGGGCAACTACGAGCAGTACTTC
>TRBV7-9|TRBJ1-4|-|TRBD1
CASSSAGTGNNEKLFF
TGTGCCAGCAGCTCCGCCGGGACAGGGAATAATGAAAAACTGTTTTTT
>TRBV6-5|TRBJ1-2|-|-
CASSYFEGYGYTF
TGTGCCAGCAGTTACTTCGAAGGATATGGCTACACCTTC
>TRBV7-2|TRBJ1-5|-|TRBD1
CASSFDRGSNQPQHF
TGTGCCAGCAGCTTTGACAGGGGGAGCAATCAGCCCCAGCATTTT
>TRBV28|TRBJ2-1|-|-
CASSFVGTRSLDEFF
TGTGCCAGCAGTTTTGTAGGGACAAGGTCCTTAGACGAGTTCTTC
>TRBV6-1|TRBJ2-1|-|TRBD2
CASSERLADYNEQFF
TGTGCCAGCAGTGAACGACTAGCGGATTACAATGAGCAGTTCTTC
>TRBV6-1|TRBJ2-7|-|-
CASSEAGRLSYEQYF
TGTGCCAGCAGTGAAGCCGGGCGGTTGTCCTACGAGCAGTACTTC
>TRBV29-1|TRBJ1-5|-|-
CSVRQGSNQPQHF
TGCAGCGTTCGCCAGGGGTCGAATCAGCCCCAGCATTTT
>TRBV11-2|TRBJ2-7|once|-
CASSPVLMSSSGEQYF
TGTGCCAGCAGCCCTGTCCTAATGTCTAGCTCAGGCGAGCAGTACTTC
>TRBV6-6|TRBJ1-1|-|TRBD1
CATADRGNTEAFF
TGTGCCACCGCTGACAGGGGAAACACTGAAGCTTTCTTT
>TRBV5-1|TRBJ2-3|-|TRBD1
CASSSLGTGVDTQYF
TGCGCCAGCAGCTCTCTCGGGACAGGAGTAGATACGCAGTATTTT
>TRBV5-1|TRBJ2-7|-|-
CASSLGSGAIYEQYF
TGCGCCAGCAGCTTGGGATCCGGCGCTATATACGAGCAGTACTTC
>TRBV5-6|TRBJ2-5|-|-
CASSRLRGKETQYF
TGTGCCAGCAGCCGGTTGAGGGGGAAAGAGACCCAGTACTTC